A single sample is the source of the 27 T cell receptor beta chains below, sequenced in a study of PD-1 blockade in mismatch repair-deficient tumors. Measured with immunoSEQ multiplex PCR; TCRdb has only the in-frame clones, and not every one. The repertoire holds tens of thousands of clones, with over 70% as singletons. The sample in question was peripheral blood, obtained 12 weeks after starting pembrolizumab. Every receptor here comes from an adult with mismatch repair-deficient cancer.

The chain carries TRBV5-1 and TRBJ2-2, with D tentatively TRBD1 or TRBD2 (5 bases each). Trimming stripped 0 bases from V and 3 bases from J, with 6 bases between. The CDR3 spans 14 residues. Germline CDR1 and CDR2: SGHRS and YFSETQ. This CDR3 reads CASSLAGHTGELFF. The CDR3, as DNA: TGCGCCAGCAGCTTGGCGGGACACACCGGGGAGCTGTTTTTT.

Regarding this clone: In this CDR3 the conserved last residue, phenylalanine or tryptophan, is missing, so a read error is likely. Because the CDR3's place on the DNA is in doubt, the DNA is left out and the CDR3 is given as listed by TCRdb. This sequence joins TRBV4-2 and TRBJ1-1; TRBD1 is taken as the D call from the table, unchecked against the DNA. The CDR3 is 12 amino acids in total, end residues counted. CDR1 and CDR2 (germline): LGHNA, YNFKEQ. The CDR3 is CASSQDRLGVWL.

This chain connects TRBV27 to TRBJ2-7; possibly TRBD1 for D (6 bases). The V gene's germline CDR1 is MNHEY and CDR2 SMNVEV (reference sequence). Trimming shortened V by 3 bases and J by 0 bases, and 12 bases separated the two germline ends. This CDR3 has 15 residues. The CDR3 spells CASSFRPGVSYEQYF. CDR3 in DNA: TGTGCCAGCAGTTTTCGGCCAGGGGTCTCCTACGAGCAGTACTTC.

This clone was seen at least ten times. This chain uses TRBV27 with TRBJ1-1; TRBD1 might be the D (6 bases). Germline loops: CDR1 MNHEY, CDR2 SMNVEV (reference sequence). The CDR3 contains 15 residues. With 4 bases removed from V and 1 base from J, the gap between germline ends came to 13 bases. CDR3 nucleotides: TGTGCCAGCAGTTCGGAGGGGGGCCCGAACACTGAAGCTTTCTTT. Protein sequence: CASSSEGGPNTEAFF.

This clone was seen just once. The rearrangement joins TRBV19 to TRBJ1-5; 7 bases match TRBD1. CDR1 and CDR2 from the germline V gene are LNHDA and SQIVND (reference sequence). This CDR3 is built from 14 residues. V gave up 10 bases and J gave up 5 bases; unmatched junction bases: 11. This CDR3 is CATRDREADQPQHF. CDR3 DNA sequence: TGTGCCACCCGGGACAGAGAAGCGGATCAGCCCCAGCATTTT.

The chain joins TRBV5-1 to TRBJ1-4; the match to TRBD1 covers 7 bases. Trimming removed 5 bases from V and 2 bases from J; junction bases left unmatched: 6. The CDR3 extends over 15 amino acids. Germline CDR1 is SGHRS and CDR2 is YFSETQ. CDR3 protein: CASRNQQGTNEKLFF. The CDR3 nucleotides read TGCGCCAGCAGAAACCAACAGGGGACTAATGAAAAACTGTTTTTT.

The rearrangement uses TRBV27 and TRBJ2-2, with D unresolved. The ends were cut back, 2 bases at V and 7 bases at J, with 8 bases in the middle. CDR1 is MNHEY, CDR2 SMNVEV, per germline (reference sequence). This CDR3 has 13 amino acids. The DNA for the CDR3 is TGTGCCAGCAGTTTAAACGTGGGCGGGGAGCTGTTTTTT. Protein product: CASSLNVGGELFF.

In this sample, this clone turned up a few times. The gene calls are TRBV4-2 and TRBJ1-5, with D unclear. CDR3 size: 15 residues. V was pared by 1 base and J by 5 bases, with 12 bases between. Germline CDR1 is LGHNA and CDR2 is YNFKEQ. As DNA, the CDR3 is TGTGCCAGCAGCCAAGTGCGGACTGCGGATCAGCCCCAGCATTTT. Encoded protein: CASSQVRTADQPQHF.

The rearrangement links TRBV7-2 to TRBJ1-5, with 7 bases fitting TRBD1. This CDR3 comprises 17 residues. The V and J ends lost 5 bases and 4 bases, in that order; junction bases with no gene match: 14. Germline loops: CDR1 SGHTA, CDR2 FQGNSA. The CDR3 nucleotides read TGTGCCAGCAGCCCCTGGGACAGACCCTTGGGAAATCAGCCCCAGCATTTT. This codes for CASSPWDRPLGNQPQHF.

The CDR3 loop reads CASSQGWGNTGELFF. DNA for the CDR3: TGTGCCAGCAGCCAGGGGTGGGGAAACACCGGGGAGCTGTTTTTT. The rearrangement joins TRBV7-9 to TRBJ2-2, with D tentatively TRBD1 (6 bases). Germline CDR1 is SEHNR and CDR2 is FQNEAQ (reference sequence). The CDR3 is 15 residues long. With 5 bases removed from V and 2 bases from J, the gap between germline ends came to 12 bases.

The J gene is TRBJ1-1, the V gene TRBV19, with a tentative D call TRBD1 (6 bases). In germline, CDR1 is LNHDA, CDR2 SQIVND (reference sequence). The CDR3 is 14 residues long. V lost 7 bases and J 6 bases, leaving 18 bases between the germline ends. CDR3 sequence reads: CASKGLQGIAEAFF. The CDR3 DNA reads as TGTGCCAGTAAGGGACTTCAGGGGATCGCTGAAGCTTTCTTT.

This clone was counted a single time. This chain uses TRBV5-4 with TRBJ1-3; D may be TRBD1 (5 bases). The ends were cut back, 4 bases at V and 10 bases at J, with 18 bases in the middle. The germline CDR1 and CDR2 sequences are SGHNT and YYREEE (reference sequence). CDR3 size: 14 residues. CDR3 sequence (DNA): TGTGCCAGCAGCACCGGGACGGTCGGGGAGACCATATATTTT. The encoded protein is CASSTGTVGETIYF.

The chain links TRBV30 to TRBJ1-5; the D is unclear. The V end was cut by 0 bases, the J end by 9 bases, with 9 bases between. Germline V gene sequence: CDR1 GTSNPN, CDR2 SVGIG (reference sequence). The CDR3 sequence is 12 residues long. The CDR3 here is CAWSVGGLPQHF. The CDR3 DNA is TGTGCCTGGAGTGTTGGAGGGCTGCCCCAGCATTTT.

This rearrangement joins TRBV6-6 to TRBJ2-7; 7 bases align to TRBD1. After removal of 5 bases from V and 5 bases from J, the junction contained 6 bases not matched to a gene. This CDR3 region has 13 residues. Per germline, CDR1 MNHNY and CDR2 SVGAGI (reference sequence). DNA of the CDR3: TGTGCCAGCAGTGCGGACAGGCTAAACGAGCAGTACTTC. Translating gives CASSADRLNEQYF.

The CDR3: CASTTGHLNTEAFF. CDR3 DNA: TGTGCCAGCACCACGGGACACTTGAACACTGAAGCTTTCTTT. V gene TRBV6-6 combines with J gene TRBJ1-1; D may be TRBD1 (6 bases). Germline CDR1 MNHNY, CDR2 SVGAGI (reference sequence). The V and J ends lost 7 bases and 0 bases respectively, with 12 bases between them. This CDR3 region has 14 residues.

This clone was recorded a few times. The chain links TRBV2 to TRBJ2-2; TRBD2 matches 8 bases. Germline assignment: CDR1 SNHLY and CDR2 FYNNEI. V shed 10 bases and J 6 bases; nucleotides not matched to a gene: 10. The CDR3 is 14 amino acids. In DNA, the CDR3 is TGTGCCACCCTCTTGAGCGGGAGCGCCGGGGAGCTGTTTTTT. It encodes CATLLSGSAGELFF.

The V gene is TRBV7-3, the J gene TRBJ2-1; D unresolved. Deletions cut 1 base from V and 6 bases from J, with 19 bases between. The germline gives CDR1 SGHTA, CDR2 FQGTGA. This CDR3 is built from 17 residues. The DNA of the CDR3 is TGTGCCAGCAGCTTAAATCCCTCATCTACGACGGGCAATGAGCAGTTCTTC. This codes for CASSLNPSSTTGNEQFF.

Only a few counts were recorded for this clone. The chain employs TRBV10-1 and TRBJ2-3, with D hard to call. Germline-derived CDR1 and CDR2 are WNHNN and SYGVQD (reference sequence). Trimming left V 2 bases short and J 2 bases short, with 8 bases between. The CDR3 runs 14 residues. As DNA, the CDR3 is TGCGCCAGCAGTGAGCTGGCGATCACAGATACGCAGTATTTT. This translates into CASSELAITDTQYF.

This clone has just a few counts. J is TRBJ1-1 and V is TRBV5-4; D is unclear. Germline-derived CDR1 and CDR2 are SGHNT and YYREEE (reference sequence). V lost 4 bases to trimming and J lost 3 bases, with 13 bases between them. CDR3 length: 14 amino acids. The CDR3 DNA is TGTGCCAGCAGCAGCGGGATCATGGACACTGAAGCTTTCTTT. Protein sequence: CASSSGIMDTEAFF. The variable domain in full, with the rest retrieved from reference TRBV5-4 and TRBJ1-1, is ETGVTQSPTHLIKTRGQQVTLRCSSQSGHNTVSWYQQALGQGPQFIFQYYREEENGRGNFPPRFSGLQFPNYSSELNVNALELDDSALYLCASSSGIMDTEAFFGQGTRLTVV.

There are a few counts of this clone. The rearrangement links TRBV6-1 to TRBJ2-7, with D possibly matching TRBD2 (5 bases). Germline CDR1 MNHNS, CDR2 SASEGT. V lost 6 bases and J lost 2, with 11 bases in between. The CDR3 length is 13 residues. CDR3 DNA: TGTGCCAGCAGCAAGTCCGGGACCTACGAGCAGTACTTC. Translated: CASSKSGTYEQYF.

The CDR3 DNA is TGTGCCAGCAGTTCCCTACCTTGGCAGGGTGGCAATCAGCCCCAGCATTTT. Translating it yields CASSSLPWQGGNQPQHF. This rearrangement joins TRBV27 to TRBJ1-5, with a possible D match to TRBD1 (5 bases). Germline values: CDR1 MNHEY, CDR2 SMNVEV (reference sequence). The CDR3 loop spans 17 amino acids. V lost 4 bases to trimming and J lost 2 bases, with 18 bases between them.

This chain connects TRBV10-2 to TRBJ1-1; no reliable D call. The ends were cut back, 3 bases at V and 4 bases at J, with 6 bases in the middle. CDR3 length: 12 amino acids. Germline CDR1 and CDR2: WSHSY and SAAADI. The CDR3 sequence is CASSDTSTEAFF. Written as DNA, the CDR3 is TGCGCCAGCAGTGATACATCCACTGAAGCTTTCTTT.

The chain recombines TRBV5-1 with TRBJ1-1; 12 bases map to TRBD1. This CDR3 spans 15 amino acids. Germline lookup yields CDR1 SGHRS and CDR2 YFSETQ. The trim removed 0 bases at V and 8 bases at J, leaving 5 bases unmatched. DNA for the CDR3: TGCGCCAGCAGCTTGGAGGGACAGGGGGCTCTAGAAGCTTTCTTT. Its translation: CASSLEGQGALEAFF.

The chain has TRBV2 and TRBJ1-1; D not resolved. CDR1 is SNHLY, CDR2 FYNNEI, per germline. V lost 7 bases, J lost 1 base, and 10 bases lay in between. The CDR3 length is 13 residues. CDR3 amino acids: CASTLFGNTEAFF. The CDR3 DNA reads as TGTGCCAGCACACTTTTTGGGAACACTGAAGCTTTCTTT.

V is TRBV7-9 and J is TRBJ1-1, with D tentatively TRBD1 (5 bases). Trimming removed 5 bases from V and 5 bases from J, with 6 bases in between. The CDR3 spans 11 residues. The germline gives CDR1 SEHNR, CDR2 FQNEAQ (reference sequence). CDR3 nucleotide sequence: TGTGCCAGCAGCAACAGGACTGAAGCTTTCTTT. Translated, it gives CASSNRTEAFF.

The genes are TRBV25-1 and TRBJ2-7; D is undetermined. Trimming took 4 bases from V and 0 from J, leaving 10 bases between them. Germline CDR1 is MGHDK and CDR2 is SYGVNS. The CDR3 runs to 14 residues. The CDR3 protein is CASSAPGRSYEQYF. For the CDR3, the DNA is TGTGCCAGCAGTGCCCCCGGCCGCTCCTACGAGCAGTACTTC.

The genes are TRBV19 and TRBJ1-4; D is ambiguous. The germline gives CDR1 LNHDA, CDR2 SQIVND (reference sequence). V dropped 5 bases and J dropped 1 base, with 17 bases sitting between them. The CDR3 length is 17 residues. CDR3 amino acids: CASSVPRELGTNEKLFF. The CDR3 DNA reads as TGTGCCAGTAGTGTGCCCCGGGAATTGGGAACTAATGAAAAACTGTTTTTT.